The next 28 T cell receptor beta chains were all read from a single sample in a study of tissue T cells after allogeneic stem cell transplantation. Assay: immunoSEQ multiplex PCR; the TCRdb copy retains only in-frame clones and omits some. This sample has more than 45,000 clones, with around 66% found just once. Source material: sorted cells pooled from one or two spleens. The receptors originated from a pool of C57BL/6 mice in good health.

As to this clone: Gene names denote mouse genes. The read comes to an end 1 residue before the CDR3 does, leaving the germline J gene to fill in the end. The V and J genes are TRBV31 and TRBJ1-4, with D unclear. The germline V gene has CDR1 GKSSPN and CDR2 SITVG. The V gene lost 0 bases and the J gene lost 2 bases, with 10 bases spanning the gap. The CDR3 runs to 15 residues. CDR3 region: CAWSLVGGSNERLFF. CDR3 DNA, as far as it was read: TGTGCCTGGAGTCTAGTGGGAGGGTCCAACGAAAGATTATTT.

A note on this clone: Gene names and germline refer to mouse. Coverage ceases 1 residue before the CDR3 finishes, and the germline J gene fills in the end. The chain joins TRBV13-3 to TRBJ1-6; D is perhaps TRBD1 (6 bases). TRBJ1-6 is recorded as an ORF, its role being uncertain. Germline loops: CDR1 NNHDY, CDR2 SYVADS. The CDR3 covers 14 residues. V was shortened by 2 bases and J by 4 bases, with 7 bases between the two germline ends. The CDR3 loop is CASSDQGYNSPLYF. Incomplete CDR3 DNA: TGTGCCAGCAGTGACCAGGGGTATAATTCGCCCCTCTAC.

Comment on this clone: Mouse names are used for the genes. The read is 1 residue too short to cover the CDR3 end, so that end is filled in from the germline J gene. V is TRBV1 and J is TRBJ1-6; the D gene is possibly TRBD1 (6 bases). TRBJ1-6 is an open reading frame whose function is uncertain. V was shortened by 2 bases and J by 3 bases, with 8 bases between the two germline ends. CDR3 length: 15 amino acids. Per the germline V gene, CDR1 is NSQYPW and CDR2 is LRSPGD (reference sequence). CDR3 DNA, as far as it was read: TGCACCTGCAGTGCATGGGACAACTATAATTCGCCCCTCTAC. The encoded protein is CTCSAWDNYNSPLY. The full CDR3 protein is CTCSAWDNYNSPLYF.

In the case of this clone: Here the gene names and germline are mouse. From the germline J gene comes the end of the CDR3, since the read stops 1 residue before it. V is TRBV1 and J is TRBJ2-3; 12 bases are shared with TRBD1. The V gene's germline CDR1 is NSQYPW and CDR2 LRSPGD (reference sequence). The CDR3 consists of 14 residues. Germline trimming cut 5 bases from V and 8 bases from J; bases unmatched to any gene: 5. This CDR3 is CTCSPRDRGRTLYF. The CDR3 bases that were read are TGCACCTGCAGTCCCCGGGACAGGGGGCGAACGCTGTAT.

Points on this clone: Germline and genes: mouse. The read comes to an end 1 residue before the CDR3 does, leaving the germline J gene to fill in the end. The rearrangement links TRBV19 to TRBJ2-2; maybe TRBD1 (5 bases). Germline loops: CDR1 FNHDT, CDR2 SITEND (reference sequence). The CDR3 totals 16 residues. V lost 6 bases to trimming and J lost 0 bases, with 15 bases between them. The CDR3 sequence: CASTLSGLANTGQLYF. CDR3 bases read: TGTGCCAGCACCCTCTCAGGGCTTGCAAACACCGGGCAGCTCTAC.

A note on this clone: Gene and germline names: mouse. The read falls 1 residue short of the CDR3 end, and the missing part is taken from the germline J gene. The genes are TRBV12-2 and TRBJ2-5, with TRBD1 as a possible D gene (6 bases). This CDR3 has 14 amino acids. Germline V gene data show CDR1 as SGHLS and CDR2 as HYDKME. V dropped 0 bases and J dropped 2 bases, with 8 bases sitting between them. CDR3 residues: CASSLGTTQDTQYF. Partial CDR3 DNA: TGTGCCAGCTCTCTCGGGACAACCCAAGACACCCAGTAC.

This clone was counted a single time. Mouse gene names apply. The CDR3 is cut off 1 residue early in the read; its end comes from the germline J gene. The chain employs TRBV29 and TRBJ1-2; D ambiguous. The length of the CDR3 is 14 residues. Deletions cut 3 bases from V and 0 bases from J, with 8 bases between. CDR1 MSHET and CDR2 SYDVDS come from the germline V gene. The part of the CDR3 DNA that was read is TGTGCTAGCAGTTTGGGCGGTGCAAACTCCGACTACACC. Amino acid sequence: CASSLGGANSDYT. The complete CDR3 protein is CASSLGGANSDYTF.

Concerning this clone: These gene names are mouse names. The missing CDR3 end, 1 residue past where the read stops, is filled in from the germline J gene. This chain links TRBV5 with TRBJ2-1, with D perhaps given as TRBD1 or TRBD2 (6 bases each). Per germline, CDR1 LGHNA and CDR2 YNLKQL (reference sequence). The CDR3 is made up of 16 amino acids. V was cut by 0 bases and J by 1 base, with 10 bases left in between. The CDR3 sequence is CASSQDGGWNYAEQFF. The sequenced part of the CDR3 DNA is TGTGCCAGCAGCCAAGACGGGGGCTGGAACTATGCTGAGCAGTTC.

This clone was seen more than once but under ten times. Mouse germline and gene names are used. The read halts 1 residue ahead of the CDR3 end, with the missing end drawn from the germline J gene. The chain employs TRBV19 and TRBJ1-6; D gene uncertain. TRBJ1-6 is an ORF, with its function uncertain. The CDR3 is made up of 14 amino acids. V was pared by 4 bases and J by 0 bases, with 5 bases between. Germline values: CDR1 FNHDT, CDR2 SITEND (reference sequence). CDR3 DNA, as far as it was read: TGTGCCAGCAGTCACAGTTCCTATAATTCGCCCCTCTAC. It encodes CASSHSSYNSPLY. The full CDR3 reads CASSHSSYNSPLYF.

There are a few counts of this clone. Gene names are the mouse ones. The read ends 1 residue shy of where the CDR3 ends; the end is completed using the germline J gene. The genes are TRBV13-2 and TRBJ1-3; D perhaps matches TRBD1 (6 bases). This CDR3 has 15 amino acids. Germline V gives CDR1 NNHNN, CDR2 SYGAGS (reference sequence). Between the trimmed V and J ends, which lost 0 bases and 2 bases, there was a span of 9 bases. The CDR3 bases that were read are TGTGCCAGCGGTGATGAGGGGGGCGCTGGAAATACGCTCTAT. Encoded protein: CASGDEGGAGNTLY. The CDR3 in full is CASGDEGGAGNTLYF.

On this clone itself: Gene names denote mouse genes. The read terminates 1 residue before the CDR3 end, so the remaining end is supplied by the germline J gene. This sequence joins TRBV13-1 and TRBJ2-1; 13 bases match TRBD2. Losses at the gene ends were 8 bases for V and 7 bases for J; bases not matched to a gene: 3. This CDR3 region has 13 residues. Germline loops: CDR1 NSHNY, CDR2 SYGAGN. The CDR3 DNA, read in part, is TGTGCCAGTGGACTGGGGGGGCCAGCTGAGCAGTTC. It yields the protein CASGLGGPAEQF. The entire CDR3 protein is CASGLGGPAEQFF.

As to this clone: Here the gene names and germline are mouse. The read ends 1 residue early relative to the CDR3; the germline J gene fills the gap. This sequence joins TRBV12-1 and TRBJ2-1, with 7 bases aligning to TRBD1. Germline CDR1 and CDR2: SGHSN and HYEKVE. The CDR3 length is 15 residues. The V segment lost 0 bases and the J segment 0 bases; nucleotides outside the gene matches: 1. The sequenced CDR3 bases are TGTGCCAGCTCTCTCGGGACAGATAACTATGCTGAGCAGTTC. This codes for CASSLGTDNYAEQF. In full, the CDR3 reads CASSLGTDNYAEQFF.

Comments on this clone: Each gene name is a mouse one. The read gets to within 1 residue of the CDR3 end, and the germline J gene fills in the rest. The chain is built from TRBV4 and TRBJ2-3; TRBD2 might be the D (5 bases). This CDR3 spans 13 amino acids. V lost 8 bases and J 0 bases, leaving 9 bases between the germline ends. The germline V gene has CDR1 LGHDT and CDR2 YNNKQL (reference sequence). CDR3 in amino acids: CASWGSSAETLYF. CDR3 DNA, as far as it was read: TGTGCCAGCTGGGGTTCTAGTGCAGAAACGCTGTAT.

Comments on this clone: The genes and germline here are from mouse. The read falls 1 residue short of the CDR3 end, and the missing part is taken from the germline J gene. The chain is built from TRBV13-1 and TRBJ1-3; D is unclear. Looked up from germline, CDR1 is NSHNY and CDR2 is SYGAGN. There are 15 residues in the CDR3. V lost 0 bases to trimming and J lost 0 bases, with 7 bases between them. The sequenced part of the CDR3 DNA is TGTGCCAGCAGTGATGGGGCAGCTTCTGGAAATACGCTCTAT. Translation: CASSDGAASGNTLY. The entire CDR3 protein reads CASSDGAASGNTLYF.

About this clone itself: Gene names are mouse gene names. Read coverage stops 1 residue before the CDR3 terminus; the germline J gene supplies the remainder. This rearrangement joins TRBV4 to TRBJ2-5; D gene ambiguous. The CDR3 contains 15 residues. V lost 4 bases and J 0 bases, leaving 11 bases between the germline ends. Per germline, CDR1 LGHDT and CDR2 YNNKQL (reference sequence). The CDR3 is CASSSEANNQDTQYF. CDR3 bases read: TGTGCCAGCAGCTCGGAGGCAAATAACCAAGACACCCAGTAC. Full variable domain (rest looked up from reference TRBV4 and TRBJ2-5): ETAVFQTPNYHVTQVGNEVSFNCKQTLGHDTMYWYKQDSKKLLKIMFSYNNKQLIVNETVPRRFSPQSSDKAHLNLRIKSVEPEDSAVYLCASSSEANNQDTQYFGPGTRLLVL.

Regarding this clone: Gene labels here are mouse ones. The read ends 1 residue shy of where the CDR3 ends; the end is completed using the germline J gene. This chain connects TRBV2 to TRBJ2-4; D is possibly TRBD1 or TRBD2 (5 bases each). The CDR3 runs 14 residues. Trimming stripped 4 bases from V and 3 bases from J, with 11 bases between. Per the germline V gene, CDR1 is LGHNA and CDR2 is YSYQKL. The CDR3 bases that were read are TGTGCCAGCAGCCCCCGGGGCGCCCAAAACACCTTGTAC. Residues: CASSPRGAQNTLY. The CDR3 as a whole reads CASSPRGAQNTLYF.

As to this clone: Gene labels here are mouse ones. The sequenced fragment ends 1 residue before the CDR3 boundary, so the rest is inferred from the germline J gene. V usage is TRBV2 and J usage is TRBJ1-2; 9 positions match TRBD1. Trimming at V came to 4 bases and at J to 4 bases, leaving 7 bases not matched to a gene. Germline V lookup: CDR1 LGHNA, CDR2 YSYQKL. The CDR3 is 15 residues long. This CDR3 is CASSPGTGRGSDYTF. The sequenced part of the CDR3 DNA is TGTGCCAGCAGCCCAGGGACAGGGAGGGGCTCCGACTACACC.

Comment on this clone: Any gene name here is a mouse gene name. The missing CDR3 end, 1 residue past where the read stops, is filled in from the germline J gene. The chain couples TRBV3 to TRBJ2-3, with 11 bases that match TRBD2. The CDR3 is made up of 15 amino acids. Germline CDR1 is SNHLY and CDR2 is FYNGKV (reference sequence). V shed 4 bases, J shed 5 bases, and the junction held 5 bases outside the gene matches. Partial CDR3 DNA: TGTGCCAGCAGCTGGTCCGGGACTGGGGGAGAAACGCTGTAT. It specifies CASSWSGTGGETLY. The CDR3 as a whole reads CASSWSGTGGETLYF.

Worth noting for this clone: Mouse gene names apply. With the read ending 1 residue before the CDR3 end, the germline J gene is used to fill in that end. V and J are TRBV12-1 and TRBJ2-4; D perhaps matches TRBD1 (5 bases). Germline V lookup: CDR1 SGHSN, CDR2 HYEKVE. CDR3 length: 13 residues. Deletions cut 0 bases from V and 6 bases from J, with 9 bases between. CDR3 amino acids: CASSLRGENTLYF. The CDR3 bases that were read are TGTGCCAGCTCTCTCAGGGGAGAGAACACCTTGTAC.

In the case of this clone: All gene names here are mouse names. Read coverage stops 1 residue before the CDR3 terminus; the germline J gene supplies the remainder. The V call is TRBV3, the J call TRBJ1-3; no definite D call. The CDR3 has 14 residues. Trimming shortened V by 4 bases and J by 0 bases, and 7 bases separated the two germline ends. Germline V gene data show CDR1 as SNHLY and CDR2 as FYNGKV (reference sequence). CDR3 bases read: TGTGCCAGCAGCTCCGGGGTTTCTGGAAATACGCTCTAT. It yields the protein CASSSGVSGNTLY. The CDR3, in full, reads CASSSGVSGNTLYF.

To note about this clone: These gene names are mouse names. The DNA ends 1 residue before the CDR3 does, and the rest of the CDR3 is filled in from the germline J gene. V is TRBV13-2 and J is TRBJ2-5; D might be TRBD2 (6 bases). CDR3 length: 15 residues. Trimming shortened V by 0 bases and J by 1 base, and 9 bases separated the two germline ends. Germline values: CDR1 NNHNN, CDR2 SYGAGS (reference sequence). Here the CDR3 reads CASGDVRGDQDTQYF. The DNA read from the CDR3 is TGTGCCAGCGGTGATGTGCGGGGGGACCAAGACACCCAGTAC.

This clone was detected once. Genes and germline are mouse. With the read ending 1 residue before the CDR3 end, the germline J gene is used to fill in that end. V usage is TRBV31 and J usage is TRBJ1-4; D is perhaps TRBD1 (5 bases). This CDR3 has 14 residues. Germline values: CDR1 GKSSPN, CDR2 SITVG. V gave up 1 base and J gave up 5 bases, with 11 bases separating them. The CDR3 bases that were read are TGTGCCTGGAGTCGGAGGGAGGGGAACGAAAGATTATTT. It is translated as CAWSRREGNERLF. The entire CDR3 reads CAWSRREGNERLFF.

Remarks on this clone: Gene names are the mouse ones. The read terminates 1 residue before the CDR3 end, so the remaining end is supplied by the germline J gene. The chain employs TRBV13-2 and TRBJ1-2, with D possibly TRBD1 on 5 matching bases. The germline CDR1 and CDR2 sequences are NNHNN and SYGAGS (reference sequence). This CDR3 has 13 residues. V lost 5 bases, J lost 0 bases, and 8 bases lay in between. CDR3 DNA (partial): TGTGCCAGCGGACAGGATGCAAACTCCGACTACACC. Its protein product is CASGQDANSDYT. The entire CDR3 sequence reads CASGQDANSDYTF.

Points on this clone: Here the gene names and germline are mouse. The read terminates 1 residue ahead of where the CDR3 ends, so the germline J gene completes it. This chain connects TRBV31 to TRBJ1-3; 7 bases are a match to TRBD1. Germline CDR1 is GKSSPN and CDR2 is SITVG. The CDR3 loop spans 15 amino acids. The ends lost 0 bases at V and 0 bases at J; junction bases unmatched: 2. The CDR3 bases that were read are TGTGCCTGGAGTCTGGGACAGCCTTCTGGAAATACGCTCTAT. This gives the protein CAWSLGQPSGNTLY. The entire CDR3 is CAWSLGQPSGNTLYF.

This clone was counted only a few times. Gene names are mouse gene names. Read coverage stops 1 residue before the CDR3 terminus; the germline J gene supplies the remainder. Other nucleotide sequences in the sample specify the same CDR3. V gene TRBV3 combines with J gene TRBJ2-7; D possibly corresponds to TRBD2 (7 bases). CDR3 size: 14 residues. Germline V gene lookup returns CDR1 SNHLY and CDR2 FYNGKV (reference sequence). The ends were cut back, 0 bases at V and 3 bases at J, with 9 bases in the middle. CDR3 DNA, as far as it was read: TGTGCCAGCAGCTTAGCAGGGGGGGACTATGAACAGTAC. Translated, it gives CASSLAGGDYEQY. The whole CDR3 sequence reads CASSLAGGDYEQYF.

Of note for this clone: Gene labels here are mouse ones. The read terminates 1 residue before the CDR3 end, so the remaining end is supplied by the germline J gene. The chain employs TRBV26 and TRBJ2-1, with D uncertain. The CDR3 runs to 12 residues. The V and J ends lost 0 bases and 6 bases respectively, with 3 bases between them. The V gene's germline CDR1 is KGHPV and CDR2 FQNQEV (reference sequence). The CDR3 reads CASSLSGAEQFF. The part of the CDR3 DNA that was read is TGTGCCAGCAGTCTGTCCGGTGCTGAGCAGTTC.

About this clone: The gene names here belong to mouse. The read gets to within 1 residue of the CDR3 end, and the germline J gene fills in the rest. The chain employs TRBV31 and TRBJ1-4; TRBD1 is a possible D gene (5 bases). Trimming took off 0 bases at V and 1 base at J, with 9 bases between the two ends. Germline CDR1 reads GKSSPN; CDR2 reads SITVG. This CDR3 comprises 15 residues. The part of the CDR3 DNA that was read is TGTGCCTGGAGTCTAGGGGCCAATTCCAACGAAAGATTATTT. This sequence encodes CAWSLGANSNERLF. The entire CDR3 sequence reads CAWSLGANSNERLFF.

In the case of this clone: The gene names here belong to mouse. The read ends 1 residue shy of where the CDR3 ends; the end is completed using the germline J gene. The J gene is TRBJ2-5, the V gene TRBV2; 7 bases agree with TRBD1. Trimming cost V 0 bases and J 1 base; bases outside gene matches: 1. CDR1 is LGHNA, CDR2 YSYQKL, per germline. This CDR3 spans 15 amino acids. The CDR3 sequence is CASSQDDRDQDTQYF. Incomplete CDR3 DNA: TGTGCCAGCAGCCAAGATGACAGGGACCAAGACACCCAGTAC.